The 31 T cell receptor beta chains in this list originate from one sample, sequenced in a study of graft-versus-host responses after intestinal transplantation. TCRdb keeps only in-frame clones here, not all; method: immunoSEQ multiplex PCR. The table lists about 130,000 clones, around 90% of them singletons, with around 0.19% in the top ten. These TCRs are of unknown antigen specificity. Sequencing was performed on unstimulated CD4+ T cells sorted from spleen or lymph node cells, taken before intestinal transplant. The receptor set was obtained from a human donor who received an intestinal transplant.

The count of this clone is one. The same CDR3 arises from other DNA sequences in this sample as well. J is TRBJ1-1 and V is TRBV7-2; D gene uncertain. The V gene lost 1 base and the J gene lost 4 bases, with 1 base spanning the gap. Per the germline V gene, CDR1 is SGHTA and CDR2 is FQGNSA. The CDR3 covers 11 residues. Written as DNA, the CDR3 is TGTGCCAGCAGCTTAGGCACTGAAGCTTTCTTT. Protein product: CASSLGTEAFF.

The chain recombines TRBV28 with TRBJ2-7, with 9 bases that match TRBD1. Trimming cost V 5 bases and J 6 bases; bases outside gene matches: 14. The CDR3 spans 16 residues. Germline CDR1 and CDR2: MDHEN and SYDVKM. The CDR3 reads CASSPWDRAGSGEQYF. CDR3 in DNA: TGTGCCAGCAGTCCATGGGACAGGGCCGGTAGTGGCGAGCAGTACTTC.

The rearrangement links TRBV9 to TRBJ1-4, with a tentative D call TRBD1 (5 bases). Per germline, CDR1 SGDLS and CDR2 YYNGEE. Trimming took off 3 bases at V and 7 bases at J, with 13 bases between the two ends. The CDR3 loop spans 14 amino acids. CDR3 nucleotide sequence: TGTGCCAGCAGCGCCGGGGCGGCCGGTGAAAAACTGTTTTTT. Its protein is CASSAGAAGEKLFF.

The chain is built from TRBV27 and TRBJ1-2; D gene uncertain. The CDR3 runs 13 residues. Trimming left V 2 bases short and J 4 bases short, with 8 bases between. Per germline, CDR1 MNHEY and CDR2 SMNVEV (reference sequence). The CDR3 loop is CASSLVGSYGYTF. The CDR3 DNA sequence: TGTGCCAGCAGTTTAGTTGGTTCCTATGGCTACACCTTC.

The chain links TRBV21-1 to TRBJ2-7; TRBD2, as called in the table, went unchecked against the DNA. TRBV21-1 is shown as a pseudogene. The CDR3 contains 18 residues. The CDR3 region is CASSKEGTFLGEGYEQYF. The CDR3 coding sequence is TGTGCCAGCAGCAAAGAGGGAACTTTTTTAGGGGAGGGCTACGAGCAGTACTTC.

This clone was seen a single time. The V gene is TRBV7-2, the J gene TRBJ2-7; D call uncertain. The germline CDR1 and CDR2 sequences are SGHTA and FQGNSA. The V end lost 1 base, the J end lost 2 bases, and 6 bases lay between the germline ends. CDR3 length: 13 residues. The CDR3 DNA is TGTGCCAGCAGCTTAGGCCGAACCTACGAGCAGTACTTC. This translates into CASSLGRTYEQYF.

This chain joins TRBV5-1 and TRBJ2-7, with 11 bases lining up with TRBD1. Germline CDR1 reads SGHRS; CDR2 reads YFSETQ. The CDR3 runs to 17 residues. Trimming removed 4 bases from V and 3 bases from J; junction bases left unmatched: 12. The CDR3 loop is CASSPGQGGSGNYEQYF. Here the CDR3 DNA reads TGCGCCAGCAGCCCGGGACAGGGGGGGAGCGGGAACTACGAGCAGTACTTC.

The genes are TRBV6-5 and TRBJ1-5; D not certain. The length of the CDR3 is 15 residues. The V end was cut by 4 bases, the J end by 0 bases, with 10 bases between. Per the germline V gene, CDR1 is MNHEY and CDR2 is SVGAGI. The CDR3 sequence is CASSSTRFSNQPQHF. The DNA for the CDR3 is TGTGCCAGCAGTTCAACACGGTTTAGCAATCAGCCCCAGCATTTT.

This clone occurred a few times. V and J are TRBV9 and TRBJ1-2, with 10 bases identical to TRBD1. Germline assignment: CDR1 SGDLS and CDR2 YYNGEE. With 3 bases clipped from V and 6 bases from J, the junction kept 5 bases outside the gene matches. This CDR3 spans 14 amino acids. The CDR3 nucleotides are TGTGCCAGCAGCGGGGACAGGGGTTCACATGGCTACACCTTC. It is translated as CASSGDRGSHGYTF.

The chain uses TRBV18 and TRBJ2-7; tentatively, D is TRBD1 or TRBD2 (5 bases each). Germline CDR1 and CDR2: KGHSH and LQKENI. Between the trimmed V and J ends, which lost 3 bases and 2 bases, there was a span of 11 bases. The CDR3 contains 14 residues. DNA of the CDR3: TGTGCCAGCTCACCGAGGGAAGGGGCCTACGAGCAGTACTTC. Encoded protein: CASSPREGAYEQYF.

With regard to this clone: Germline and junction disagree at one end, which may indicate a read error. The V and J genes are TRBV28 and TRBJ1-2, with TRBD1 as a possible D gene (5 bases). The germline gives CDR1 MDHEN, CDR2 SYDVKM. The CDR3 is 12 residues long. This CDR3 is CASSLSGQGPYF. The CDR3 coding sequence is TGTGCCAGCAGTTTATCTGGGCAGGGTCCTTACTTC.

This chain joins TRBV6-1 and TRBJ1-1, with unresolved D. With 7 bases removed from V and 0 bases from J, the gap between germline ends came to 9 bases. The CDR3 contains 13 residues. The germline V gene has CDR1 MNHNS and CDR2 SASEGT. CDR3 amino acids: CASKASLNTEAFF. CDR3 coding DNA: TGTGCCAGCAAGGCATCGCTGAACACTGAAGCTTTCTTT.

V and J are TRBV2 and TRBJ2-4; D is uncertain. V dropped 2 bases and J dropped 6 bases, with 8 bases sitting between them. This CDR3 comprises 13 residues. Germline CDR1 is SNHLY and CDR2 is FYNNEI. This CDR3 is CASSEPILNIQYF. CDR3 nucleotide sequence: TGTGCCAGCAGTGAACCGATATTAAACATTCAGTACTTC.

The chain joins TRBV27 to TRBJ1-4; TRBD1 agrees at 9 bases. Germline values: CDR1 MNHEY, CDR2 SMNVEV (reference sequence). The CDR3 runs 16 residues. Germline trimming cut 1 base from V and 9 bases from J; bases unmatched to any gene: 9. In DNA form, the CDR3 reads TGTGCCAGCAGTTTATTTGGGGGGACAGGGTTTCAAAAACTGTTTTTT. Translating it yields CASSLFGGTGFQKLFF.

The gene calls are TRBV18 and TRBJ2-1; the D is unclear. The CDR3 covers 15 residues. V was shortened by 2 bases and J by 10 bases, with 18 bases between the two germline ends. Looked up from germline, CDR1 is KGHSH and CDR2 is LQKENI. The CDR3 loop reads CASSPMTTKGAEQFF. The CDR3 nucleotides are TGTGCCAGCTCACCAATGACAACCAAGGGTGCGGAGCAGTTCTTC.

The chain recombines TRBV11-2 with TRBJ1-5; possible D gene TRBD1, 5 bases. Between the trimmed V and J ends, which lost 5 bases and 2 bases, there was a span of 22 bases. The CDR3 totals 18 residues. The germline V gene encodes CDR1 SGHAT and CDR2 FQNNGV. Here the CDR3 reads CASSATGTALGGNQPQHF. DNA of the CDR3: TGTGCCAGCAGCGCCACCGGGACGGCCCTCGGAGGCAATCAGCCCCAGCATTTT.

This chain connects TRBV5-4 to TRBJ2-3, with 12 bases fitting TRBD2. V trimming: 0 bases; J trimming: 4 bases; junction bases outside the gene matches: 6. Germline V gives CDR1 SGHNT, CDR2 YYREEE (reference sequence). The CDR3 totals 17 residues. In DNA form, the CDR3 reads TGTGCCAGCAGCTTGGAACTAGCGGGAGGTACGTCAGATACGCAGTATTTT. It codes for CASSLELAGGTSDTQYF.

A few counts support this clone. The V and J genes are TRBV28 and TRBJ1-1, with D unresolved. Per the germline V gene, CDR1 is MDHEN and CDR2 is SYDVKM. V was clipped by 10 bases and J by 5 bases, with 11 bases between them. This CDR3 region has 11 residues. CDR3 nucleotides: TGTGCCACCGAATTAAGGACTGAAGCTTTCTTT. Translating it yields CATELRTEAFF.

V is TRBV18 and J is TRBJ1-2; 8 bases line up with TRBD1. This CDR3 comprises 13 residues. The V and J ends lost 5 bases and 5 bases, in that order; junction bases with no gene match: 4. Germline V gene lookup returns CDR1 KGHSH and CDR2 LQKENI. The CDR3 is CASSEDREYGYTF. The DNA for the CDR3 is TGTGCCAGCTCAGAGGACAGGGAGTATGGCTACACCTTC.

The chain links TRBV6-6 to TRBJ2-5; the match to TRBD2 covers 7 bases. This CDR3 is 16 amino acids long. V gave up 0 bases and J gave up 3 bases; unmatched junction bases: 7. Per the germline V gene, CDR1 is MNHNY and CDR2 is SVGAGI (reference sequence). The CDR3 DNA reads TGTGCCAGCAGTTACTCGGGGCGGGAGCTTGAAGAGACCCAGTACTTC. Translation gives CASSYSGRELEETQYF.

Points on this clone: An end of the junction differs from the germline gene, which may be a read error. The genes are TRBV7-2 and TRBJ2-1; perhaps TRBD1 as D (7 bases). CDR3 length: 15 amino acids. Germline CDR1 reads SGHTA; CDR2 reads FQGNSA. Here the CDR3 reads CASSTEGASDNEQFF. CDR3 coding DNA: TGTGCCAGCAGCACGGAGGGGGCCTCCGACAATGAGCAGTTCTTC.

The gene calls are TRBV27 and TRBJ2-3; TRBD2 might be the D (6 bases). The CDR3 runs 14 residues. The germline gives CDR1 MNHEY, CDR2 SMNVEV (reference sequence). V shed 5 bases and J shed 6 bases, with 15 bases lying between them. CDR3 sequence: CASSPGTARDTQYF. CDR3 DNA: TGTGCCAGCAGTCCCGGGACTGCCCGGGATACGCAGTATTTT.

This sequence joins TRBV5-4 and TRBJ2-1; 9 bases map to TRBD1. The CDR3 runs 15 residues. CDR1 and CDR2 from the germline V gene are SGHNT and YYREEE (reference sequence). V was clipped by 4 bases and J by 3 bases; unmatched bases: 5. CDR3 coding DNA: TGTGCCAGCAGCCCGGGACAGGGTTTCTACAATGAGCAGTTCTTC. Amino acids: CASSPGQGFYNEQFF.

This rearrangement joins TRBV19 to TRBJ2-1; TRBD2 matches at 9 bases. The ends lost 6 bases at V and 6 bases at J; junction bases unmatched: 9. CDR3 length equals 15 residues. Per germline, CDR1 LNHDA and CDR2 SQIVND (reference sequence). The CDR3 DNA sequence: TGTGCCAGTAGGCCGCTAGGCGGGAGGGGCAATGAGCAGTTCTTC. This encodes CASRPLGGRGNEQFF.

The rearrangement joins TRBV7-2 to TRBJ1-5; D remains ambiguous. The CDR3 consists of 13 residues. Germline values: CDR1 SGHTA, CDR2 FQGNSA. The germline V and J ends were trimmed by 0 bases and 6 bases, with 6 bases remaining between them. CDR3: CASSLAGLQPQHF. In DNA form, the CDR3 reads TGTGCCAGCAGCTTAGCAGGGCTTCAGCCCCAGCATTTT. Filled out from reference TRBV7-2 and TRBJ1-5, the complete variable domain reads GAGVSQSPSNKVTEKGKDVELRCDPISGHTALYWYRQSLGQGLEFLIYFQGNSAPDKSGLPSDRFSAERTGGSVSTLTIQRTQQEDSAVYLCASSLAGLQPQHFGDGTRLSIL.

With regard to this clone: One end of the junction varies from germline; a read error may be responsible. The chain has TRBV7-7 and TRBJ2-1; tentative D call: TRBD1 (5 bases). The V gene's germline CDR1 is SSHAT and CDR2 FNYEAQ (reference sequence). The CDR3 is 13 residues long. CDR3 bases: TGTGCTAGCAGCCATCCAGGGTTAGGTGAGCAGTTCTTC. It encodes CASSHPGLGEQFF. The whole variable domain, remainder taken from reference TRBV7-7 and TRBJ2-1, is GAGVSQSPRYKVTKRGQDVTLRCDPISSHATLYWYQQALGQGPEFLTYFNYEAQPDKSGLPSDRFSAERPEGSISTLTIQRTEQRDSAMYRCASSHPGLGEQFFGPGTRLTVL.

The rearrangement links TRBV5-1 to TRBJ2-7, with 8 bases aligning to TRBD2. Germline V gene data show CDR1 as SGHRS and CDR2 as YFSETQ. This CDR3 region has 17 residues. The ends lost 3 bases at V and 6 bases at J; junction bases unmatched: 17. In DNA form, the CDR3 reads TGCGCCAGCAGCTCCAATTTACCTAGCGGGCCTAGCGGCGAGCAGTACTTC. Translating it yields CASSSNLPSGPSGEQYF.

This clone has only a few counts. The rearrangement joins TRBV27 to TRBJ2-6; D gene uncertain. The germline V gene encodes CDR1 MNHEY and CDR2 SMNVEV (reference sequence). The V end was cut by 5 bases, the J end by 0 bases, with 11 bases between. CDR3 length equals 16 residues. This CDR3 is CASSPPWISGANVLTF. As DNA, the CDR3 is TGTGCCAGCAGTCCCCCGTGGATCTCTGGGGCCAACGTCCTGACTTTC.

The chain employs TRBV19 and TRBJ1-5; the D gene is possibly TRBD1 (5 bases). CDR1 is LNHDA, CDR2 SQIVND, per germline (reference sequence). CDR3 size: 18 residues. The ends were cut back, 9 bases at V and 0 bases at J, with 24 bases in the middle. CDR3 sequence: CASGRDDGGQNSNQPQHF. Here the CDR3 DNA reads TGTGCCAGCGGTCGTGATGATGGGGGTCAAAATAGCAATCAGCCCCAGCATTTT.

The CDR3 DNA reads as TGCGCCAGCAGCCAGGGGCCCCTGGACAGTGGATCGAACACTGAAGCTTTCTTT. It yields the protein CASSQGPLDSGSNTEAFF. V gene TRBV4-1 combines with J gene TRBJ1-1; possibly TRBD1 for D (6 bases). The CDR3 sequence is 18 residues long. Trimming took 3 bases from V and 1 from J, leaving 21 bases between them. The germline V gene encodes CDR1 MGHRA and CDR2 YSYEKL.

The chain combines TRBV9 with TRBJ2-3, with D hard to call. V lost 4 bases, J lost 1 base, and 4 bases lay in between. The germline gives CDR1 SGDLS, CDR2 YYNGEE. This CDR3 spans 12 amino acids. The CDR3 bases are TGTGCCAGCAGCCTCCGCACAGATACGCAGTATTTT. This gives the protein CASSLRTDTQYF. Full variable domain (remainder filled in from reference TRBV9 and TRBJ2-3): DSGVTQTPKHLITATGQRVTLRCSPRSGDLSVYWYQQSLDQGLQFLIQYYNGEERAKGNILERFSAQQFPDLHSELNLSSLELGDSALYFCASSLRTDTQYFGPGTRLTVL.